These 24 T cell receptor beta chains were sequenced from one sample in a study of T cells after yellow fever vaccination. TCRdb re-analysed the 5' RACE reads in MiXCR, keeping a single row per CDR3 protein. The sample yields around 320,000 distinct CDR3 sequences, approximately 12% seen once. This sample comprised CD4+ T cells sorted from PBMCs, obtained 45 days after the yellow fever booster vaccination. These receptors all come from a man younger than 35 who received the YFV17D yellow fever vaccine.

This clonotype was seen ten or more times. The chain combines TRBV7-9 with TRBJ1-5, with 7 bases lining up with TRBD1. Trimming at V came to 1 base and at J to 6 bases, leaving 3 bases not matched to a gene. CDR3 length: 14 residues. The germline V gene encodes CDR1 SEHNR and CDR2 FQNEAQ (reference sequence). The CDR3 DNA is TGTGCCAGCAGCTTAGGACAGGGAGGTCAGCCCCAGCATTTT. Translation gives CASSLGQGGQPQHF.

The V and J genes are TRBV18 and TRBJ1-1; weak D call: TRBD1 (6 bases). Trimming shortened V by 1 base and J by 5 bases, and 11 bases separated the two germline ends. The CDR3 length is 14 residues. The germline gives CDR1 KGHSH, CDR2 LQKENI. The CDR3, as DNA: TGTGCCAGCTCACCACTCGACAGGCTGACTGAAGCTTTCTTT. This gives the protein CASSPLDRLTEAFF.

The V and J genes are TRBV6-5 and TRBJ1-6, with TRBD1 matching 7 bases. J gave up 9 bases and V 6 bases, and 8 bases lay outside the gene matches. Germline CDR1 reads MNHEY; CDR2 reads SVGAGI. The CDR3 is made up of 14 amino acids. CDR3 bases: TGTGCCAGCAGGGTTAATACAGGGGCTTCACCCCTCCACTTT. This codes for CASRVNTGASPLHF.

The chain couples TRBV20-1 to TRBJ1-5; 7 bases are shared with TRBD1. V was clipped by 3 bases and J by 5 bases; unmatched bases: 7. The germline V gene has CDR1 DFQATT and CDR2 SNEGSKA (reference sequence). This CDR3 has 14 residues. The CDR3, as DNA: TGCAGTGCTAGTAAGGACAGGCCGGATCAGCCCCAGCATTTT. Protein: CSASKDRPDQPQHF.

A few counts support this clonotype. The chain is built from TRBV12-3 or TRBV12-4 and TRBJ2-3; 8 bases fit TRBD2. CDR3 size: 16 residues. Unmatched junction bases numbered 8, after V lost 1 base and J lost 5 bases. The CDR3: CASSLVLAVYLDTQYF. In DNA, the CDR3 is TGTGCCAGCAGTTTAGTACTAGCGGTTTATTTAGATACGCAGTATTTT.

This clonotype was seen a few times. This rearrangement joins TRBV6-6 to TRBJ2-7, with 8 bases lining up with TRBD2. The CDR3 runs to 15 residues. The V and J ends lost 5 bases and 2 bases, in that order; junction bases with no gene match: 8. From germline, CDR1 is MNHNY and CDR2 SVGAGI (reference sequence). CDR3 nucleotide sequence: TGTGCCAGCAGTACTCTGGCGGGAGGCACCTACGAGCAGTACTTC. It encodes CASSTLAGGTYEQYF.

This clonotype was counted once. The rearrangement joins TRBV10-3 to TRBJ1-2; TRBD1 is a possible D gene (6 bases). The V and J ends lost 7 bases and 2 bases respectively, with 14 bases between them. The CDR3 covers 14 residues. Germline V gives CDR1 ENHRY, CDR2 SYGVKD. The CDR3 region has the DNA TGTGCCATCACCCCGGGACACGCCAACTATGGCTACACCTTC. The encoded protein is CAITPGHANYGYTF.

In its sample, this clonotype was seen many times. The CDR3 here is CASSFYGQETQYF. CDR3 nucleotides: TGTGCCAGCAGTTTTTACGGCCAAGAGACCCAGTACTTC. The V call is TRBV12-3 or TRBV12-4, the J call TRBJ2-5; D remains unclear. The CDR3 covers 13 residues. V dropped 3 bases and J dropped 1 base, with 6 bases sitting between them.

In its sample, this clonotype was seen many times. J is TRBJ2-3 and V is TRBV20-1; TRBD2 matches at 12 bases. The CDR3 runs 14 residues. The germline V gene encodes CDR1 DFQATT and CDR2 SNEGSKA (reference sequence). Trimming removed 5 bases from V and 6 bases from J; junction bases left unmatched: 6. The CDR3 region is CSAQLAGGLDTQYF. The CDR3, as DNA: TGCAGTGCTCAACTAGCGGGGGGCCTCGATACGCAGTATTTT.

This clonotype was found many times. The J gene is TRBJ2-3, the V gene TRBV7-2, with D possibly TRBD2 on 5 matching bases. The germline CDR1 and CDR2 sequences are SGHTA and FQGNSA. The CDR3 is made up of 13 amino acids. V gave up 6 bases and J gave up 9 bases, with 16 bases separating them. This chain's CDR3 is CASRTARGGTQYF. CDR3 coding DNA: TGTGCCAGCAGGACGGCCCGTGGAGGCACGCAGTATTTT.

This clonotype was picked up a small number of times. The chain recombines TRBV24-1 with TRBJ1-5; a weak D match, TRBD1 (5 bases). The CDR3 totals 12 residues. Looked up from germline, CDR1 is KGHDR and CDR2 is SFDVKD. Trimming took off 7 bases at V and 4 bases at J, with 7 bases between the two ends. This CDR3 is CATRGENQPQHF. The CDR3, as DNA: TGTGCCACCAGAGGGGAGAATCAGCCCCAGCATTTT.

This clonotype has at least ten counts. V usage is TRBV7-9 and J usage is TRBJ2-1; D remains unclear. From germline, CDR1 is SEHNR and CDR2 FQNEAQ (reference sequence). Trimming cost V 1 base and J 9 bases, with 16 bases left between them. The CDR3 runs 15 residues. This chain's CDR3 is CASSLGWFQPSEQFF. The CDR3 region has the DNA TGTGCCAGCAGCTTAGGATGGTTCCAGCCGTCTGAGCAGTTCTTC. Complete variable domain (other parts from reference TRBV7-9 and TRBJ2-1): DTGVSQNPRHKITKRGQNVTFRCDPISEHNRLYWYRQTLGQGPEFLTYFQNEAQLEKSRLLSDRFSAERPKGSFSTLEIQRTEQGDSAMYLCASSLGWFQPSEQFFGPGTRLTVL.

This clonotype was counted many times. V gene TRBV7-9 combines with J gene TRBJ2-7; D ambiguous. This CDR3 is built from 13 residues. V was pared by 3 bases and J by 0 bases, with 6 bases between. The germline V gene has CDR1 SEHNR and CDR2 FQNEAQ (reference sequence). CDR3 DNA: TGTGCCAGCAGCTTCGACAACTCCTACGAGCAGTACGTC. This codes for CASSFDNSYEQYV.

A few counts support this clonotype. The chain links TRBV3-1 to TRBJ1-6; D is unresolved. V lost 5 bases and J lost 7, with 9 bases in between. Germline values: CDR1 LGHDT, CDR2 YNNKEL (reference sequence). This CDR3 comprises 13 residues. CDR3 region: CASSLPTNSPLHF. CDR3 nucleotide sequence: TGTGCCAGCAGCTTGCCTACAAATTCACCCCTCCACTTT. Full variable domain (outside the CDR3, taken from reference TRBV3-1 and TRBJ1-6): DTAVSQTPKYLVTQMGNDKSIKCEQNLGHDTMYWYKQDSKKFLKIMFSYNNKELIINETVPNRFSPKSPDKAHLNLHINSLELGDSAVYFCASSLPTNSPLHFGNGTRLTVT.

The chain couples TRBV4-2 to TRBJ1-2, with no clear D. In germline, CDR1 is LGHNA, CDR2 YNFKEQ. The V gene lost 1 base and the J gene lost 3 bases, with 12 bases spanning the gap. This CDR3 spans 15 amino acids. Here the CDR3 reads CASSQAQNSDYGYTF. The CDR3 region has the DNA TGTGCCAGCAGCCAAGCCCAGAACTCGGACTATGGCTACACCTTC.

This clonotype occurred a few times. CDR3 nucleotides: TGCGCCAGCAGCAAAGGACAGGGAACGGGGGATACGCAGTATTTT. Translating gives CASSKGQGTGDTQYF. This rearrangement joins TRBV5-1 to TRBJ2-3, with 8 positions matching TRBD1. CDR1 and CDR2 (germline): SGHRS, YFSETQ. This CDR3 comprises 15 residues. Trimming at V came to 4 bases and at J to 6 bases, leaving 10 bases not matched to a gene.

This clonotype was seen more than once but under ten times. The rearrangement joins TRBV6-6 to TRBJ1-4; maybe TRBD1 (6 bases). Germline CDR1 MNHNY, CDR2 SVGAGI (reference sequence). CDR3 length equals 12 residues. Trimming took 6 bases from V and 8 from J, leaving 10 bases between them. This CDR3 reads CASRGDIEKLFF. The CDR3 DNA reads TGTGCCAGCAGGGGGGACATAGAAAAACTGTTTTTT.

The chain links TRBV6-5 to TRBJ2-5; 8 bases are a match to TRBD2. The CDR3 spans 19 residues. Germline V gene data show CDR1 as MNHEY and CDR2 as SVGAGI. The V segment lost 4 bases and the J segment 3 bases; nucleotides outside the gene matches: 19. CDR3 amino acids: CASSSGLTSATTLEETQYF. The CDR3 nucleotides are TGTGCCAGCAGTTCCGGCCTGACTAGCGCCACCACCCTAGAAGAGACCCAGTACTTC.

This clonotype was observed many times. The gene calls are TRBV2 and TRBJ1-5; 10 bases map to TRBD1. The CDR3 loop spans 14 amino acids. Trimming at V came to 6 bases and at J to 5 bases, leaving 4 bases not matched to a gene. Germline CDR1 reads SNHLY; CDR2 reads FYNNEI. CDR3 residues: CASSPGQGHQPQHF. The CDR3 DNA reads TGTGCCAGCAGCCCGGGACAGGGGCATCAGCCCCAGCATTTT.

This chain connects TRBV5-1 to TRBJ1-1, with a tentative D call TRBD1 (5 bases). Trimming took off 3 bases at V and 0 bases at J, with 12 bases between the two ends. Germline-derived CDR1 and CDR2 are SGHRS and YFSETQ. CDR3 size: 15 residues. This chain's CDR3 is CASSSGTVMNTEAFF. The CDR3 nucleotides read TGCGCCAGCAGCTCGGGGACGGTGATGAACACTGAAGCTTTCTTT.

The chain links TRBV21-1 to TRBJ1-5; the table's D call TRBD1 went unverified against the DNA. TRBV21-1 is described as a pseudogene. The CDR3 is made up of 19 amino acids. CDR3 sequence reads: CASSKNPPDDRTLGQPQHF. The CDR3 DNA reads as TGTGCCAGCAGCAAAAACCCCCCGGATGACCGGACATTGGGTCAGCCCCAGCATTTT.

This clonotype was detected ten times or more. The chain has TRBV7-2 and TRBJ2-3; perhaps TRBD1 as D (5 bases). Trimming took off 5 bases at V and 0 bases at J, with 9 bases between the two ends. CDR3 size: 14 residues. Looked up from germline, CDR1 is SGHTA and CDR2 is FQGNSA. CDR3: CASSLRQSTDTQYF. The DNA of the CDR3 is TGTGCCAGCAGCCTACGACAGAGCACAGATACGCAGTATTTT.

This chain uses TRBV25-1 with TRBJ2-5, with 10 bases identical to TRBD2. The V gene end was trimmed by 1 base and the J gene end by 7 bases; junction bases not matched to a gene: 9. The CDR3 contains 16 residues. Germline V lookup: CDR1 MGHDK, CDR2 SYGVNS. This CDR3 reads CASSESYASGGGTQYF. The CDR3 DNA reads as TGTGCCAGCAGTGAATCTTATGCTAGCGGGGGAGGGACCCAGTACTTC.

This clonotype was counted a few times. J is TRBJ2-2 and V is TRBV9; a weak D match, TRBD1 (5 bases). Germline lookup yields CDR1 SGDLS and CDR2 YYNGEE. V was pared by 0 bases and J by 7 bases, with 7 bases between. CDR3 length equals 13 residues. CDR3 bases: TGTGCCAGCAGCGTAGTACAGGACGGGGAGCTGTTTTTT. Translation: CASSVVQDGELFF.